What follows are 20 T cell receptor beta chains derived from one specimen sequenced in a study of T cells after yellow fever vaccination. Using its own MiXCR run on the 5' RACE reads, TCRdb lists one record per CDR3 protein. Here the sample spans hundreds of thousands of distinct CDR3 sequences, over 15% being singletons. This specimen was PBMCs, taken before the yellow fever booster vaccination. The origin of the receptors is a man aged 18 to 29 who received the YFV17D yellow fever vaccine.

This clonotype was seen many times. The V call is TRBV4-3, the J call TRBJ2-5, with 8 positions matching TRBD1. Looked up from germline, CDR1 is LGHNA and CDR2 is YSLEER. The junction had 8 bases not matched to a gene; V was cut back by 3 bases and J by 5 bases. The CDR3 consists of 15 residues. The CDR3 DNA follows: TGCGCCAGCAGCCAGAGACAGGGGTCTCAGGAGACCCAGTACTTC. Translation: CASSQRQGSQETQYF.

The table lists this clonotype with a few counts. The gene calls are TRBV5-1 and TRBJ1-2; 7 positions agree with TRBD1. This CDR3 comprises 15 residues. The V and J ends lost 4 bases and 1 base, in that order; junction bases with no gene match: 7. Germline V gives CDR1 SGHRS, CDR2 YFSETQ. The CDR3 region is CASSPGTELNYGYTF. CDR3 sequence (DNA): TGCGCCAGCAGCCCGGGGACAGAACTTAACTATGGCTACACCTTC.

This rearrangement joins TRBV4-1 to TRBJ1-3; D not resolved. Trimming pared 1 base from V and 0 bases from J, leaving 1 base between. This CDR3 region has 13 residues. Germline V gene lookup returns CDR1 MGHRA and CDR2 YSYEKL. CDR3 bases: TGCGCCAGCAGCCAAGGCTCTGGAAACACCATATATTTT. Its translation is CASSQGSGNTIYF.

This clonotype was observed a few times. The rearrangement links TRBV27 to TRBJ1-1, with D perhaps matching TRBD1 (6 bases). Germline V CDR1 and CDR2: MNHEY, SMNVEV (reference sequence). V dropped 5 bases and J dropped 11 bases, with 36 bases sitting between them. The CDR3 extends over 19 amino acids. The DNA of the CDR3 is TGTGCCAGCAGTCAAGACGAGGGTGTATTGACTGGGGGCTTTTTTCGTGCTTTCTTT. Protein product: CASSQDEGVLTGGFFRAFF.

The CDR3 loop is CASSLTGQGGNSPLHF. The CDR3 DNA is TGTGCCAGCAGCCTGACAGGGCAGGGGGGTAATTCACCCCTCCACTTT. The J gene is TRBJ1-6, the V gene TRBV5-5, with TRBD1 matching over 7 bases. The CDR3 is made up of 16 amino acids. V lost 4 bases to trimming and J lost 6 bases; unmatched junction nucleotides: 10. Germline V gives CDR1 SGHKS, CDR2 YYEKEE (reference sequence).

The chain links TRBV6-2 or TRBV6-3 to TRBJ1-5; D unresolved. There are 11 residues in the CDR3. V lost 6 bases to trimming and J lost 6 bases, with 6 bases between them. CDR1 and CDR2 from the germline V gene are MNHEY and SVGEGT. CDR3: CASRGSQPQHF. The CDR3 DNA is TGTGCCAGCAGGGGAAGTCAGCCCCAGCATTTT.

The chain combines TRBV7-9 with TRBJ2-5; no firm D call. The CDR3 has 12 amino acids. V shed 3 bases and J shed 4 bases, with 6 bases lying between them. Germline CDR1 is SEHNR and CDR2 is FQNEAQ (reference sequence). This CDR3 is CASSFKGETQYF. The DNA of the CDR3 is TGTGCCAGCAGCTTTAAGGGAGAGACCCAGTACTTC. The full variable domain, with the rest looked up from reference TRBV7-9 and TRBJ2-5, is DTGVSQNPRHKITKRGQNVTFRCDPISEHNRLYWYRQTLGQGPEFLTYFQNEAQLEKSRLLSDRFSAERPKGSFSTLEIQRTEQGDSAMYLCASSFKGETQYFGPGTRLLVL.

The chain carries TRBV5-6 and TRBJ2-2; D is possibly TRBD1 (5 bases). Germline loops: CDR1 SGHDT, CDR2 YYEEEE. V was clipped by 0 bases and J by 5 bases, with 11 bases between them. The CDR3 is 15 residues long. CDR3 sequence (DNA): TGTGCCAGCAGCTTGGGGGGCACCATAACCGGGGAGCTGTTTTTT. The encoded protein is CASSLGGTITGELFF. Variable domain in full (rest from reference TRBV5-6 and TRBJ2-2): DAGVTQSPTHLIKTRGQQVTLRCSPKSGHDTVSWYQQALGQGPQFIFQYYEEEERQRGNFPDRFSGHQFPNYSSELNVNALLLGDSALYLCASSLGGTITGELFFGEGSRLTVL.

Comments on this clonotype: One end of the junction varies from germline; a read error may be responsible. The chain is built from TRBV19 and TRBJ2-3, with unresolved D. The germline gives CDR1 LNHDA, CDR2 SQIVND (reference sequence). This CDR3 has 10 amino acids. The CDR3 loop reads CSSGANTQYF. CDR3 sequence (DNA): TGTTCCAGTGGTGCTAATACGCAGTATTTT.

The table lists this clonotype with a few counts. This sequence joins TRBV27 and TRBJ2-3; a possible D gene is TRBD1 (6 bases). This CDR3 contains 14 residues. CDR1 is MNHEY and CDR2 is SMNVEV in the germline V gene (reference sequence). Deletions cut 3 bases from V and 6 bases from J, with 13 bases between. The CDR3 coding sequence is TGTGCCAGCAGTTTCTGGGGGCGCGAGGATACGCAGTATTTT. Protein product: CASSFWGREDTQYF.

The chain joins TRBV7-9 to TRBJ1-1; no definite D call. The CDR3 is made up of 14 amino acids. Deletions cut 4 bases from V and 3 bases from J, with 12 bases between. The germline gives CDR1 SEHNR, CDR2 FQNEAQ (reference sequence). The CDR3 is CASSYELGYTEAFF. CDR3 sequence (DNA): TGTGCCAGCAGCTATGAGCTGGGGTACACTGAAGCTTTCTTT.

This clonotype was observed a handful of times. This CDR3 is CASSHEGGGGSGNTIYF. The CDR3 nucleotides are TGCGCCAGCAGCCATGAGGGAGGGGGCGGCTCTGGAAACACCATATATTTT. The J gene is TRBJ1-3, the V gene TRBV4-1, with 7 bases lining up with TRBD1. Germline V gives CDR1 MGHRA, CDR2 YSYEKL. V trimming: 3 bases; J trimming: 0 bases; junction bases outside the gene matches: 8. The length of the CDR3 is 17 residues.

This clonotype was picked up a small number of times. This chain connects TRBV12-3 or TRBV12-4 to TRBJ2-2; D may be TRBD2 (7 bases). This CDR3 is built from 16 residues. Trimming took off 4 bases at V and 5 bases at J, with 17 bases between the two ends. The CDR3 spells CASSWGGGARTGELFF. CDR3 nucleotide sequence: TGTGCCAGCAGTTGGGGGGGCGGGGCCCGGACCGGGGAGCTGTTTTTT.

This chain links TRBV4-2 with TRBJ2-1; D not resolved. CDR3 length: 12 amino acids. The germline V and J ends were trimmed by 8 bases and 4 bases, with 9 bases remaining between them. Germline V gives CDR1 LGHNA, CDR2 YNFKEQ. CDR3 amino acids: CASQAKYNEQFF. CDR3 in DNA: TGTGCCAGCCAAGCAAAGTACAATGAGCAGTTCTTC.

In its sample, this clonotype was seen a few times. The chain combines TRBV20-1 with TRBJ2-3, with a weak D call TRBD1 (6 bases). Germline values: CDR1 DFQATT, CDR2 SNEGSKA (reference sequence). Trimming took 0 bases from V and 1 from J, leaving 11 bases between them. CDR3 size: 15 residues. The CDR3 here is CSARERRQGTDTQYF. In nucleotides, the CDR3 is TGCAGTGCTAGAGAACGGAGACAGGGCACAGATACGCAGTATTTT.

This clonotype turned up a few times. The V gene is TRBV4-1, the J gene TRBJ1-1; D is uncertain. The CDR3 is 13 residues long. Germline CDR1 is MGHRA and CDR2 is YSYEKL. Trimming stripped 2 bases from V and 0 bases from J, with 4 bases between. CDR3 protein: CASSQLLNTEAFF. CDR3 nucleotide sequence: TGCGCCAGCAGCCAACTTCTGAACACTGAAGCTTTCTTT.

In this sample, this clonotype turned up a few times. The rearrangement uses TRBV18 and TRBJ2-1; D remains unclear. This CDR3 contains 13 residues. Trimming took off 4 bases at V and 8 bases at J, with 12 bases between the two ends. The V gene's germline CDR1 is KGHSH and CDR2 LQKENI. CDR3 sequence: CASSLRHGDEQFF. As DNA, the CDR3 is TGTGCCAGCTCACTACGACACGGAGATGAGCAGTTCTTC. Drawing the rest from reference TRBV18 and TRBJ2-1, the complete variable domain is NAGVMQNPRHLVRRRGQEARLRCSPMKGHSHVYWYRQLPEEGLKFMVYLQKENIIDESGMPKERFSAEFPKEGPSILRIQQVVRGDSAAYFCASSLRHGDEQFFGPGTRLTVL.

This chain links TRBV5-6 with TRBJ2-1; D unclear. The length of the CDR3 is 14 residues. Germline CDR1 reads SGHDT; CDR2 reads YYEEEE. The germline V and J ends were trimmed by 4 bases and 6 bases, with 14 bases remaining between them. The CDR3 protein is CASSDIAFLNEQFF. In DNA, the CDR3 is TGTGCCAGCAGCGATATAGCTTTCCTCAATGAGCAGTTCTTC.

Turning to this clonotype: At one boundary the junction diverges from the germline segment, which might be a read error. V usage is TRBV11-3 and J usage is TRBJ1-1; no definite D call. In germline, CDR1 is SGHNT, CDR2 YENEEA. The CDR3 loop spans 13 amino acids. CDR3 nucleotide sequence: TGTGCCAGCAGATTAGAGTCCGGGTCTGAAGCTTTCTTT. Its protein product is CASRLESGSEAFF.

This chain links TRBV7-2 with TRBJ2-3, with a possible D match to TRBD2 (5 bases). Germline CDR1 SGHTA, CDR2 FQGNSA. The CDR3 runs 12 residues. V dropped 2 bases and J dropped 8 bases, with 8 bases sitting between them. CDR3 protein: CASSLWAGTQYF. Written as DNA, the CDR3 is TGTGCCAGCAGCTTATGGGCGGGTACGCAGTATTTT.